What follows are 17 T cell receptor beta chains derived from one specimen sequenced in a study of blood T cells in healthy people across ages. Next came a second PCR, run for about 6 to 12 cycles, which used a sample-barcoded 5' primer along with a J-beta primer mix. TCRdb ran MiXCR on the 5' RACE reads and lists one entry per CDR3 protein. Of 870,000 or so distinct CDR3 sequences in the sample, less than 35% were seen once. The sequencing input was blood. The receptor set was obtained from a woman aged 80 or over in good health.

This chain uses TRBV10-3 with TRBJ2-1; D not certain. V was pared by 10 bases and J by 9 bases, with 22 bases between. CDR3 size: 14 residues. Germline V lookup: CDR1 ENHRY, CDR2 SYGVKD. The CDR3 reads CATRSDSEDREQFF. The CDR3 DNA reads as TGTGCCACTAGGTCCGACTCCGAGGATCGTGAGCAGTTCTTC.

This chain connects TRBV7-2 to TRBJ2-7; 9 bases are shared with TRBD1. Germline values: CDR1 SGHTA, CDR2 FQGNSA. After removal of 4 bases from V and 12 bases from J, the junction contained 13 bases not matched to a gene. This CDR3 is built from 14 residues. The DNA of the CDR3 is TGTGCCAGCAGCTACGGACAGGGGAGGGAGACCCGGTACTTC. It translates to CASSYGQGRETRYF.

This clonotype was counted ten times or more. The chain uses TRBV28 and TRBJ2-5; TRBD1 matches at 11 bases. Trimming took 3 bases from V and 3 from J; bases not matched to a gene: 9. This CDR3 spans 17 amino acids. From germline, CDR1 is MDHEN and CDR2 SYDVKM. The CDR3 region is CASSFSYGTGGEETQYF. Here the CDR3 DNA reads TGTGCCAGCAGTTTTTCCTATGGGACAGGGGGGGAAGAGACCCAGTACTTC.

This chain connects TRBV20-1 to TRBJ2-7, with 7 nucleotides matching TRBD1. CDR1 is DFQATT, CDR2 SNEGSKA, per germline (reference sequence). The junction had 4 bases not matched to a gene; V was cut back by 0 bases and J by 5 bases. The CDR3 extends over 13 amino acids. Written as DNA, the CDR3 is TGCAGTGCTAGAGATGTACAGGGGCACGAGCAGTACTTC. It encodes CSARDVQGHEQYF.

This clonotype was seen repeatedly, ten times or more. The chain combines TRBV7-2 with TRBJ2-3; 9 bases map to TRBD2. The length of the CDR3 is 14 residues. J lost 3 bases, V lost 5 bases, and 3 bases had no gene match. Germline CDR1 and CDR2: SGHTA and FQGNSA. The CDR3 is CASSRLAATDTQYF. In DNA, the CDR3 is TGTGCCAGCAGCCGACTAGCGGCGACAGATACGCAGTATTTT.

The chain links TRBV5-1 to TRBJ2-2; the D is unclear. The CDR3 length is 14 residues. Germline CDR1 SGHRS, CDR2 YFSETQ. V lost 2 bases and J 1 base, leaving 6 bases between the germline ends. CDR3 nucleotide sequence: TGCGCCAGCAGCTTAGGAATGAACACCGGGGAGCTGTTTTTT. Translating gives CASSLGMNTGELFF.

Concerning this clonotype: A much larger clone differs from this one at a single base, so this may be a read error. The rearrangement joins TRBV28 to TRBJ2-1; possibly TRBD1 for D (5 bases). Germline V gene lookup returns CDR1 MDHEN and CDR2 SYDVKM. The CDR3 length is 16 residues. The CDR3 loop is CASGLGRTMRWNEQFF. CDR3 bases: TGTGCCAGCGGTTTGGGGCGGACAATGAGGTGGAATGAGCAGTTCTTC.

Worth noting for this clonotype: It may be a read error: a sequence one base away is much more abundant. The chain uses TRBV7-3 and TRBJ2-3; the D gene is possibly TRBD2 (6 bases). The CDR3 loop spans 15 amino acids. Germline V gene sequence: CDR1 SGHTA, CDR2 FQGTGA. The CDR3 DNA reads TGTGCCAGCAGCTCTGACTCCACTAGCACAGATGCGCAGTATTTT. This translates into CASSSDSTSTDAQYF. The whole variable domain, remainder taken from reference TRBV7-3 and TRBJ2-3, is GAGVSQTPSNKVTEKGKYVELRCDPISGHTALYWYRQSLGQGPEFLIYFQGTGAADDSGLPNDRFFAVRPEGSVSTLKIQRTERGDSAVYLCASSSDSTSTDAQYFGPGTRLTVL.

The chain uses TRBV18 and TRBJ2-5; no clear D. Germline assignment: CDR1 KGHSH and CDR2 LQKENI. Trimming cost V 3 bases and J 2 bases, with 10 bases left between them. The CDR3 contains 14 residues. For the CDR3, the DNA is TGTGCCAGCTCACCCAACAAAGGGCAAGAGACCCAGTACTTC. This gives the protein CASSPNKGQETQYF.

This clonotype was detected many times. V and J are TRBV24-1 and TRBJ2-7, with D perhaps assigned TRBD1 or TRBD2 (5 bases each). Trimming cost V 2 bases and J 4 bases, with 23 bases left between them. The CDR3 spans 18 residues. Germline loops: CDR1 KGHDR, CDR2 SFDVKD. The DNA for the CDR3 is TGTGCCACCAGTGATTCTGCGAGGCACACCGGGGCCTCTTACGAGCAGTACTTC. Protein sequence: CATSDSARHTGASYEQYF.

About this clonotype itself: A much larger clone lies a single base off, so this may be a read error. The chain joins TRBV2 to TRBJ2-7; 10 positions match TRBD1. The CDR3 covers 13 residues. CDR1 and CDR2 from the germline V gene are SNHLY and FYNNEI. As DNA, the CDR3 is TGTGCCGGCAGAGGGGACAGGGGAAACGAGCAGTACTTC. Translated: CAGRGDRGNEQYF.

This clonotype showed up many times. V and J are TRBV18 and TRBJ1-6; D gene unclear. CDR1 KGHSH and CDR2 LQKENI come from the germline V gene. The CDR3 runs 13 residues. V gave up 1 base and J gave up 9 bases, with 7 bases separating them. The CDR3 coding sequence is TGTGCCAGCTCACCACGCCTTAGTTCACCCCTCCACTTT. This encodes CASSPRLSSPLHF.

About this clonotype itself: Given a much more abundant clone one base away, this may be a read error. The chain recombines TRBV6-2 or TRBV6-3 with TRBJ2-5; D remains ambiguous. The CDR3 covers 12 residues. The V and J ends lost 5 bases and 11 bases respectively, with 15 bases between them. Germline V gene data show CDR1 as MNHEY and CDR2 as SVGEGT. The CDR3, as DNA: TGTGCCAGCAGTAATAGCAGGAGTGAGCAGTACTTC. Its protein product is CASSNSRSEQYF.

Remarks on this clonotype: A read error may be the cause here, since a much bigger clone is one base away. The chain uses TRBV5-1 and TRBJ2-7; D possibly corresponds to TRBD1 (6 bases). CDR1 and CDR2 from the germline V gene are SGHRS and YFSETQ. V lost 5 bases and J lost 7, with 22 bases in between. The CDR3 runs to 15 residues. DNA of the CDR3: TGCGCCAGCAGACCTCTTGCAGGGGCGGACAATGAGCAGTACTTC. It yields the protein CASRPLAGADNEQYF. Filled out from reference TRBV5-1 and TRBJ2-7, the complete variable domain reads KAGVTQTPRYLIKTRGQQVTLSCSPISGHRSVSWYQQTPGQGLQFLFEYFSETQRNKGNFPGRFSGRQFSNSRSEMNVSTLELGDSALYLCASRPLAGADNEQYFGPGTRLTVT.

CDR3 bases: TGTGCCAGCAGTTTAATGGATTACACTGAAGCTTTCTTT. It is translated as CASSLMDYTEAFF. V usage is TRBV12-3 or TRBV12-4 and J usage is TRBJ1-1; unclear D gene. The germline V and J ends were trimmed by 2 bases and 3 bases, with 7 bases remaining between them. CDR3 length: 13 amino acids.

Turning to this clonotype: A much larger clone lies one base from this, so it may be a read error. CDR3 in amino acids: CASSQNRRFTEAFF. The DNA for the CDR3 is TGCGCCAGCAGCCAAAATCGGCGATTCACAGAAGCTTTCTTT. The J gene is TRBJ1-1, the V gene TRBV4-3; D gene ambiguous. Trimming pared 2 bases from V and 8 bases from J, leaving 15 bases between. The CDR3 has 14 amino acids. CDR1 is LGHNA and CDR2 is YSLEER in the germline V gene.

To note about this clonotype: Being one base from a much bigger clone, this may be a read error. The chain links TRBV6-2 or TRBV6-3 to TRBJ2-5; D call uncertain. The CDR3 extends over 13 amino acids. V lost 11 bases and J lost 7, with 20 bases in between. Germline V lookup: CDR1 MNHEY, CDR2 SVGEGT. CDR3 sequence (DNA): TGTGCCGGCAAGAACTTCACTCGGTGGACCCAGTACTTC. Translating gives CAGKNFTRWTQYF.